Reported below is one T cell receptor (beta chain). The CDR3 is 14 amino acids. Trimming pared 2 bases from V and 3 bases from J, leaving 8 bases between. Germline V gene lookup returns CDR1 SNHLY and CDR2 FYNNEI. The data were obtained in a study of T cell responses to AZD1222 COVID-19 vaccine. This table comes from immunoSEQ multiplex PCR, and its TCRdb copy is limited to in-frame clones, with some not included. The sample records 120,000 or so clones, approximately 85% being singletons. The specimen comprised peripheral blood, sampled on day 0 of AZD1222 vaccination. This clonotype originated in an adult in good health. This rearrangement joins TRBV2 to TRBJ1-5; D unresolved. CDR3 DNA sequence: TGTGCCAGCAGTGAAAACCATGACAATCAGCCCCAGCATTTT. It specifies CASSENHDNQPQHF.